This T cell receptor beta chain stems from a study of blood T cell repertoires in COVID-19. Study-level background: Acute and convalescent COVID-19 samples came from the United States, Italy and Spain. T cells, B-cell-depleted T cells, or PBMCs supplied cDNA or gDNA.

This CDR3 has 16 amino acids. Germline CDR1 is MNHEY and CDR2 is SMNVEV (reference sequence). V lost 4 bases, J lost 4 bases, and 10 bases stayed unmatched. How the authors handled the data: Amplification from reference gene primers served as the basis for estimated nucleated cell counts. Libraries were prepared by immunoSEQ multiplex PCR; TCRdb keeps only in-frame clonotypes and omits some of them. V and J calls plus clone size are reproduced from that table; the DNA served to infer D and trimming. In the table there are some 70,000 clones, approximately 83% of which are singletons. The rearrangement uses TRBV27 and TRBJ1-5, with TRBD1 identical over 7 bases. Sequencing was performed on peripheral blood. The clonotype was recovered from a woman in her fifties or sixties with acute or convalescent COVID-19. This chain's CDR3 is CASSSDRKGSNQPQHF. The CDR3, as DNA: TGTGCCAGCAGTTCGGACAGGAAGGGGAGTAATCAGCCCCAGCATTTT.